This TCR beta chain stems from a study of beta chain features in type 1 diabetes (dated by TCRdb to 2016 to 2019). With regard to the full study: No differences in mean age, gender distribution, total cell number or subset yield were found between patients and healthy donors. A total of 100 million to 110 million sorted cells were examined across all samples, and a strong correlation was observed between cell number per subset and RNA yield. In the study, recently diagnosed type 1 diabetes patients and matched healthy donors were compared on the TCRB repertoires of their sorted circulating CD4+ T cell subsets. Whereas all 30 or so donors provided naive and central memory subsets, regulatory and stem cell-like memory subsets were isolated from just 8 patients and about 8 healthy donors. Findings and caveats that apply to the study as a whole: PCR might favor shorter templates, but patient and control samples were amplified and corrected together, so any skew would affect both groups equally. HLA sub-analyses involved small numbers of individuals, so any influence of HLA type on TCRB rearrangement remained unresolved. Type 1 diabetes patients showed a moderate but significant shortening of TCRB CDR3 length in all four CD4+ subsets. Because cDNA was sequenced instead of genomic DNA, highly expressing activated cells could be over-represented, though the groups showed no difference in activation or CD3 levels. At VDJ recombination sites, type 1 diabetes patients had fewer insertions and more deleted nucleotides, which implies abnormalities in thymic rearrangement. The naive, central memory and regulatory TCRB repertoires appeared to resemble one another more closely among patients than among healthy donors.

The entire isolated RNA was reverse transcribed using the High Capacity cDNA Reverse Transcription Kit, and thus expressed TCRB transcripts were sequenced. Deep immunoSEQ sequencing was applied to naive, central memory and regulatory T cell samples, giving an average of around 3.4 million total reads per sample. After sorted cells were lysed in RLT buffer, RNA was extracted with DNase-treated RNeasy Micro or Mini kits, with the choice depending on cell number. To prevent cross-contamination, every cell subset was processed on its own, while patient and healthy donor samples were processed together. The immunoSEQ multiplex PCR was used to amplify TCRB sequences from cDNA, generating 87-bp fragments that spanned the CDR3 region. Sequencing of the amplicons was done on the Illumina HiSeq platform. Per the source publication's procedure: Synthetic template baselines were used to correct PCR bias computationally, reads within Hamming distance 2 were collapsed together, and singletons that could not be merged were discarded. Reads were aligned against IMGT to assign V, D and J genes, CDR3 length and insertions or deletions at six rearrangement sites. Clonotype counts were normalized to sorted cell number within each subset before computing true diversity and Gini coefficients with the tcR R package. Repertoire sharing was quantified using the overlap coefficient calculated on TCRB nucleotide sequences. Out-of-frame TCRB sequences from naive cells were analyzed to stand in for the pre-selection repertoire. In TCRdb, the immuneACCESS table is reduced to in-frame sequences with V and J assigned. These tables do not hold every clone; where another copy was compared, an unresolved V gene accounts for under half, and the others remain unexplained. V and J calls and clone size are those listed in that table; D and trimming were worked out from the DNA. This sample holds roughly 450,000 clones; around 10% were observed only once. The ten largest account for around 0.05% of the sample.

V is reduced by 2 bases and J by 0 bases, leaving a spacing of 12 bases between them. From cysteine to phenylalanine, the CDR3 is 16 amino acids long. Only CDR3 DNA remains: 48 bases, in frame from the first base. Taken from the germline V gene (reference sequence), the CDR1 and CDR2 loops are MNHEY and SMNVEV. Notes on this clone: The antigen it binds to is not known. No qualities accompany the bases; no much larger clone lies one base away.

Each donor gave one peripheral blood draw, averaging about 100 mL, which was collected into heparinised tubes. A BD FACSAria II was used to sort naive, central memory, regulatory and stem cell-like memory CD4+ T cells with a panel that included CD45RO, CCR7, CD25, CD127, CD95 and CD27. A purity above 95% was achieved for all sorted populations. PBMCs were isolated right away by Lymphoprep density gradient centrifugation and were stained directly, without culture. Samples were stained and sorted in pairs, with one healthy donor and one patient per experiment, so that batch effects were minimized. This TCR was recovered from a woman aged 18-29 years in good health. Input material: naive CD4+ T cells from blood. According to the study, the label for this sample's cell subset or site signals: true naive CD4+ T cells. The chain was built from TRBV27 and TRBJ2-3; no D segment can be confidently identified. The nucleotide sequence reads as follows: TGTGCCAGCAGTTTAGTCAGGCACTTCAGCACAGATACGCAGTATTTT. Its protein product is CASSLVRHFSTDTQYF.